This TCR beta chain is drawn from a study of blood T cell repertoires in COVID-19. Background on the study: COVID-19 samples from acute and convalescent phases originated in the United States, Italy and Spain. T cells, B-cell-depleted T cells, or PBMCs supplied cDNA or gDNA.

The CDR3 runs 15 residues. Trimming pared 2 bases from V and 1 base from J, leaving 11 bases between. Germline-derived CDR1 and CDR2 are SGHAT and FQDESV (reference sequence). In the authors' methods: Amplification from reference gene primers served as the basis for estimated nucleated cell counts. Data came from immunoSEQ multiplex PCR; TCRdb stores just in-frame clones and leaves some out. The D gene and trimming were derived from the DNA, and the V and J assignments and clone size from that table. The repertoire holds 120,000 or so clones, with approximately 80% as singletons. The receptor was isolated from a woman aged 55-69 years with acute or convalescent COVID-19. The sample consisted of peripheral blood. The V call is TRBV11-1, the J call TRBJ1-1, with D perhaps matching TRBD1 (5 bases). This CDR3 is CASSLRRGQNTEAFF. CDR3 nucleotide sequence: TGTGCCAGCAGCTTAAGAAGAGGACAGAACACTGAAGCTTTCTTT.